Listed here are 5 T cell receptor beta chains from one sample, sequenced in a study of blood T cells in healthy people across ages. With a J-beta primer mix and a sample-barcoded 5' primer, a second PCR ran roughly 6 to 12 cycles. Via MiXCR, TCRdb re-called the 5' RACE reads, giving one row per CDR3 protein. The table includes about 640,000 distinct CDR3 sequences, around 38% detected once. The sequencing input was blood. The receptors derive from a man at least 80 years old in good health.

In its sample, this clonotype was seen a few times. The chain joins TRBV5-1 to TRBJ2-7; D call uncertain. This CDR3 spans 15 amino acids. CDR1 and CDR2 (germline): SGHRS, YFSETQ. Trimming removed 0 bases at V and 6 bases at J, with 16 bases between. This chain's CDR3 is CASSLAHPGMGEQYF. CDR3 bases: TGCGCCAGCAGCTTGGCCCACCCGGGCATGGGCGAGCAGTACTTC.

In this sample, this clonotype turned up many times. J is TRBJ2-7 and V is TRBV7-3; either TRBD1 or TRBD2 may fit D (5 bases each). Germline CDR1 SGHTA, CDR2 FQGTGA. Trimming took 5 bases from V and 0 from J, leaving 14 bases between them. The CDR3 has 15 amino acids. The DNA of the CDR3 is TGTGCCAGCAGCGCGCAACGGGGCCTCTCCTACGAGCAGTACTTC. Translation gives CASSAQRGLSYEQYF.

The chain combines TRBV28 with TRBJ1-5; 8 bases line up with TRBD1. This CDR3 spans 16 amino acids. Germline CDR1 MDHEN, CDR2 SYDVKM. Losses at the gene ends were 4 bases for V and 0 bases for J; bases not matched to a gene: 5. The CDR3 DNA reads TGTGCCAGCAGTTCCCTGGACAGGGTTAGCAATCAGCCCCAGCATTTT. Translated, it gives CASSSLDRVSNQPQHF.

CDR3 DNA sequence: TGTGCCAGCGAGACTAGCGGCCGAAACAATGAGCAGTACTTC. Translating it yields CASETSGRNNEQYF. The rearrangement joins TRBV28 to TRBJ2-1; 9 bases line up with TRBD2. The tail of the sequence fits TRBJ2-7 better, so the J call may be wrong. CDR1 MDHEN and CDR2 SYDVKM come from the germline V gene. This CDR3 is 14 amino acids long.

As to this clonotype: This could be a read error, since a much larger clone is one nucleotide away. Written as DNA, the CDR3 is TGTGCCAGCAGCTACGACACCTCTAGCGCAGATACGCAGTATTTT. It yields the protein CASSYDTSSADTQYF. J is TRBJ2-3 and V is TRBV7-2, with D maybe TRBD2 (6 bases). Trimming left V 4 bases short and J 4 bases short, with 15 bases between. The CDR3 has 15 residues. Germline CDR1 is SGHTA and CDR2 is FQGNSA.